Following are 22 T cell receptor beta chains from one sample sequenced in a study of blood T cell repertoires in COVID-19. Produced via immunoSEQ multiplex PCR; TCRdb's table is partial and in-frame only. Among approximately 100,000 clones, about four fifths were seen once, and the ten largest hold over 20%. The sequencing input was peripheral blood. These receptors were obtained from a man in his sixties with acute or convalescent COVID-19.

V and J are TRBV5-1 and TRBJ1-5; D is perhaps TRBD1 (5 bases). V dropped 4 bases and J dropped 6 bases, with 11 bases sitting between them. This CDR3 is built from 13 residues. Germline values: CDR1 SGHRS, CDR2 YFSETQ. The CDR3 is CASSPGGGQPQHF. CDR3 in DNA: TGCGCCAGCAGCCCGGGGGGTGGTCAGCCCCAGCATTTT. Supplemented by reference TRBV5-1 and TRBJ1-5, the full variable domain reads KAGVTQTPRYLIKTRGQQVTLSCSPISGHRSVSWYQQTPGQGLQFLFEYFSETQRNKGNFPGRFSGRQFSNSRSEMNVSTLELGDSALYLCASSPGGGQPQHFGDGTRLSIL.

V and J are TRBV4-3 and TRBJ2-1, with a possible D match to TRBD2 (5 bases). Germline assignment: CDR1 LGHNA and CDR2 YSLEER. The CDR3 has 15 residues. V gave up 1 base and J gave up 0 bases, with 7 bases separating them. CDR3 DNA sequence: TGCGCCAGCAGCCAAGCAGGAGGCTCCTACAATGAGCAGTTCTTC. Protein product: CASSQAGGSYNEQFF.

The V and J genes are TRBV6-4 and TRBJ1-1; the D gene is possibly TRBD1 (6 bases). The CDR3 covers 15 residues. The germline gives CDR1 MRHNA, CDR2 SNTAGT. V shed 0 bases and J shed 3 bases, with 11 bases lying between them. The chain's CDR3 is CASSDSNRVDTEAFF. The DNA for the CDR3 is TGTGCCAGCAGTGACTCTAACAGGGTGGACACTGAAGCTTTCTTT.

This sequence joins TRBV25-1 and TRBJ1-2; the D gene is possibly TRBD1 (5 bases). Germline CDR1 reads MGHDK; CDR2 reads SYGVNS. The CDR3 has 15 amino acids. V was shortened by 5 bases and J by 7 bases, with 20 bases between the two germline ends. The CDR3 DNA reads TGTGCCAGCAGTCCCTATTCGGGGGTCATCCCTGGCTACACCTTC. Its translation is CASSPYSGVIPGYTF.

The chain recombines TRBV21-1 with TRBJ1-1. TRBV21-1 is a listed pseudogene. The CDR3 length is 16 residues. CDR3 nucleotides: TGTGCTTACGAAAGGACCGCGGGAACGGGGTTCCCTGAAGCTTTCTTT. Its protein product is CAYERTAGTGFPEAFF.

This chain joins TRBV5-1 and TRBJ1-2; 7 positions agree with TRBD1. Germline V gene lookup returns CDR1 SGHRS and CDR2 YFSETQ. This CDR3 has 14 residues. V shed 5 bases, J shed 2 bases, and the junction held 6 bases outside the gene matches. The CDR3 sequence is CASREEGANYGYTF. CDR3 DNA: TGCGCCAGCAGAGAGGAGGGGGCAAACTATGGCTACACCTTC.

This clone has a single count. The chain joins TRBV19 to TRBJ1-4, with TRBD1 identical over 7 bases. From germline, CDR1 is LNHDA and CDR2 SQIVND (reference sequence). Trimming cost V 9 bases and J 4 bases; bases outside gene matches: 8. There are 14 residues in the CDR3. The CDR3 here is CASSGGTVNEKLFF. In nucleotides, the CDR3 is TGTGCCAGCTCAGGTGGGACAGTTAATGAAAAACTGTTTTTT. Together with reference TRBV19 and TRBJ1-4, the CDR3 gives the full variable domain: DGGITQSPKYLFRKEGQNVTLSCEQNLNHDAMYWYRQDPGQGLRLIYYSQIVNDFQKGDIAEGYSVSREKKESFPLTVTSAQKNPTAFYLCASSGGTVNEKLFFGSGTQLSVL.

The V call is TRBV6-5, the J call TRBJ1-5; D gene ambiguous. V shed 6 bases and J shed 0 bases, with 12 bases lying between them. CDR1 MNHEY and CDR2 SVGAGI come from the germline V gene. The CDR3 sequence is 15 residues long. The CDR3 protein is CASRVTSDSNQPQHF. In DNA, the CDR3 is TGTGCCAGCAGAGTCACGAGTGATAGCAATCAGCCCCAGCATTTT.

V is TRBV11-2 and J is TRBJ2-1; TRBD2 might be the D (5 bases). Germline assignment: CDR1 SGHAT and CDR2 FQNNGV. V lost 2 bases and J lost 8, with 13 bases in between. CDR3 size: 14 residues. For the CDR3, the DNA is TGTGCCAGCAGCTTACCTACTAGTCTACATGAGCAGTTCTTC. This translates into CASSLPTSLHEQFF.

The genes are TRBV6-5 and TRBJ2-3, with 7 bases fitting TRBD2. J gave up 1 base and V 6 bases, and 4 bases lay outside the gene matches. Germline assignment: CDR1 MNHEY and CDR2 SVGAGI. This CDR3 has 14 amino acids. The CDR3 DNA reads as TGTGCCAGCAGACGGGGGAGGGGCACAGATACGCAGTATTTT. Its protein is CASRRGRGTDTQYF.

The chain combines TRBV18 with TRBJ1-5; 9 bases agree with TRBD1. The CDR3 extends over 15 amino acids. The V gene's germline CDR1 is KGHSH and CDR2 LQKENI. Trimming took 5 bases from V and 4 from J; bases not matched to a gene: 6. As DNA, the CDR3 is TGTGCCAGCTCAGCGACAGGGGGTCGGAATCAGCCCCAGCATTTT. Its translation is CASSATGGRNQPQHF.

The V gene is TRBV10-3, the J gene TRBJ1-2, with D possibly TRBD1 on 6 matching bases. V gave up 7 bases and J gave up 4 bases, with 13 bases separating them. The CDR3 runs to 13 residues. Per the germline V gene, CDR1 is ENHRY and CDR2 is SYGVKD. The CDR3 protein is CAIKIQGSYGYTF. CDR3 sequence (DNA): TGTGCCATCAAGATACAGGGAAGCTATGGCTACACCTTC.

The J gene is TRBJ1-5, the V gene TRBV5-5, with D possibly TRBD1 on 5 matching bases. The CDR3 covers 15 residues. With 0 bases removed from V and 0 bases from J, the gap between germline ends came to 7 bases. CDR1 SGHKS and CDR2 YYEKEE come from the germline V gene (reference sequence). The chain's CDR3 is CASSLEGNSNQPQHF. CDR3 bases: TGTGCCAGCAGCTTGGAGGGGAATAGCAATCAGCCCCAGCATTTT. The whole variable domain, remainder taken from reference TRBV5-5 and TRBJ1-5, is DAGVTQSPTHLIKTRGQQVTLRCSPISGHKSVSWYQQVLGQGPQFIFQYYEKEERGRGNFPDRFSARQFPNYSSELNVNALLLGDSALYLCASSLEGNSNQPQHFGDGTRLSIL.

The chain has TRBV5-1 and TRBJ1-2; no firm D call. V was pared by 4 bases and J by 3 bases, with 13 bases between. CDR3 length: 14 residues. Per the germline V gene, CDR1 is SGHRS and CDR2 is YFSETQ. The CDR3 protein is CASSRKDYDYGYTF. The CDR3 nucleotides read TGCGCCAGCAGCCGGAAGGACTACGACTATGGCTACACCTTC.

The chain is built from TRBV6-5 and TRBJ2-1, with TRBD1 matching 7 bases. The CDR3 loop spans 15 amino acids. V dropped 5 bases and J dropped 0; count of bases not matched to a gene: 4. Germline values: CDR1 MNHEY, CDR2 SVGAGI. CDR3 nucleotide sequence: TGTGCCAGCAGTAGAGACAGGGCCTCCTACAATGAGCAGTTCTTC. Amino acid sequence: CASSRDRASYNEQFF.

J is TRBJ2-2 and V is TRBV10-3, with a possible D match to TRBD2 (5 bases). Looked up from germline, CDR1 is ENHRY and CDR2 is SYGVKD. The V gene lost 10 bases and the J gene lost 3 bases, with 21 bases spanning the gap. The CDR3 covers 16 residues. CDR3 in DNA: TGTGCCACCAGCCCCGAGGGCTTCGCGGACACCGGGGAGCTGTTTTTT. Translated, it gives CATSPEGFADTGELFF.

This chain links TRBV11-2 with TRBJ2-1; 12 positions match TRBD2. Germline assignment: CDR1 SGHAT and CDR2 FQNNGV. The trim removed 6 bases at V and 4 bases at J, leaving 4 bases unmatched. The CDR3 spans 15 residues. The CDR3 region has the DNA TGTGCCAGCAGACCCGGACTAGCGGGATACAATGAGCAGTTCTTC. The encoded protein is CASRPGLAGYNEQFF.

This clone was counted a single time. This chain joins TRBV29-1 and TRBJ2-2, with D maybe TRBD2 (5 bases). The CDR3 spans 13 residues. Trimming cost V 3 bases and J 6 bases, with 11 bases left between them. Germline-derived CDR1 and CDR2 are SQVTM and ANQGSEA. The CDR3 nucleotides are TGCAGCGTTGAGAGGCGGGTCGCCGGGGAGCTGTTTTTT. This sequence encodes CSVERRVAGELFF.

V usage is TRBV3-1 (or the pseudogene TRBV3-2) and J usage is TRBJ2-7, with 9 bases fitting TRBD2. The V segment lost 0 bases and the J segment 6 bases; nucleotides outside the gene matches: 12. Germline-derived CDR1 and CDR2 are LGHDT and YNNKEL (reference sequence). This CDR3 has 17 residues. The CDR3 loop reads CASSQDLGGRAPAEQYF. As DNA, the CDR3 is TGTGCCAGCAGCCAAGATCTGGGCGGGAGGGCCCCCGCCGAGCAGTACTTC.

The chain recombines TRBV2 with TRBJ2-3; TRBD2 matches 7 bases. CDR1 is SNHLY and CDR2 is FYNNEI in the germline V gene. The length of the CDR3 is 14 residues. V trimming: 0 bases; J trimming: 6 bases; junction bases outside the gene matches: 3. CDR3 DNA sequence: TGTGCCAGCAGTGAAGCGCGGGAGATGGATACGCAGTATTTT. Encoded protein: CASSEAREMDTQYF. The whole variable domain, remainder taken from reference TRBV2 and TRBJ2-3, is EPEVTQTPSHQVTQMGQEVILRCVPISNHLYFYWYRQILGQKVEFLVSFYNNEISEKSEIFDDQFSVERPDGSNFTLKIRSTKLEDSAMYFCASSEAREMDTQYFGPGTRLTVL.

Concerning this clone: Other nucleotide sequences in the sample specify the same CDR3. This chain joins TRBV6-5 and TRBJ1-1, with TRBD1 as a possible D gene (6 bases). V lost 6 bases to trimming and J lost 1 base, with 9 bases between them. The CDR3 totals 13 residues. The germline V gene encodes CDR1 MNHEY and CDR2 SVGAGI. CDR3 coding DNA: TGTGCCAGCAGGGCACAGGGGAACACTGAAGCTTTCTTT. Translated, it gives CASRAQGNTEAFF.

The genes are TRBV18 and TRBJ1-2; 9 bases fit TRBD1. V dropped 3 bases and J dropped 8; count of bases not matched to a gene: 13. There are 16 residues in the CDR3. Per the germline V gene, CDR1 is KGHSH and CDR2 is LQKENI. The CDR3 protein is CASSPFQGQGSEGYTF. The CDR3 coding sequence is TGTGCCAGCTCACCGTTTCAGGGACAGGGCTCAGAGGGCTACACCTTC.